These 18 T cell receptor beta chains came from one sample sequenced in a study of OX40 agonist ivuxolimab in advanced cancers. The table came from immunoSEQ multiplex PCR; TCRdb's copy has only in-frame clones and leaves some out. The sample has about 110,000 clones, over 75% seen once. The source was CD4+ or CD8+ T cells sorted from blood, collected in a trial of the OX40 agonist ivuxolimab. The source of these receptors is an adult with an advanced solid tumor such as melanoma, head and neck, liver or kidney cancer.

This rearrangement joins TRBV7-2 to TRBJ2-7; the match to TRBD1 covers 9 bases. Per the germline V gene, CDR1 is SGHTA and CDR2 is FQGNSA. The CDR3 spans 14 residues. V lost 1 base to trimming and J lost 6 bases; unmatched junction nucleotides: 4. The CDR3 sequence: CASSLGRDRAEQYF. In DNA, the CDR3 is TGTGCCAGCAGCTTAGGCCGGGACAGGGCCGAGCAGTACTTC.

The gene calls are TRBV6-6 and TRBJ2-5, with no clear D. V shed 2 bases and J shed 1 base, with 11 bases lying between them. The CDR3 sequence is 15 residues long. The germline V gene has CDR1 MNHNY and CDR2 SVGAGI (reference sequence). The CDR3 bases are TGTGCCAGCAGTTACGGGGTTGGAGCCCAAGAGACCCAGTACTTC. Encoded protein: CASSYGVGAQETQYF.

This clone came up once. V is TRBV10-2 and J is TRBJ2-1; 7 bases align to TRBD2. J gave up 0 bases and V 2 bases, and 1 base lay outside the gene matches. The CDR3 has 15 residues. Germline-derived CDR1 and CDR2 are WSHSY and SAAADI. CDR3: CASSERGDSYNEQFF. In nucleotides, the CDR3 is TGCGCCAGCAGTGAGCGGGGGGACTCCTACAATGAGCAGTTCTTC.

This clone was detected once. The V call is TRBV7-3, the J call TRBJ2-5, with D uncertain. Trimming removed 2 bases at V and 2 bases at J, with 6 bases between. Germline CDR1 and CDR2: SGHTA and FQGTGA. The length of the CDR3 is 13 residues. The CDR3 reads CASSLDWQETQYF. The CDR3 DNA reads TGTGCCAGCAGCTTAGACTGGCAAGAGACCCAGTACTTC.

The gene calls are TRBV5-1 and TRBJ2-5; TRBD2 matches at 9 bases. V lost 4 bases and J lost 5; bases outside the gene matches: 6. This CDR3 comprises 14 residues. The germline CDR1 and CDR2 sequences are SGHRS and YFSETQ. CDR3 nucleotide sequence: TGCGCCAGCAGCCTGACTAGCGGCGAGGAGACCCAGTACTTC. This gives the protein CASSLTSGEETQYF.

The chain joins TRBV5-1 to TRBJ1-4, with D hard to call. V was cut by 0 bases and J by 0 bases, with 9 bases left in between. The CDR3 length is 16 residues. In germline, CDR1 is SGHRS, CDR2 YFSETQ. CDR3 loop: CASSLGSVTTNEKLFF. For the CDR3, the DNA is TGCGCCAGCAGCTTGGGAAGTGTGACAACTAATGAAAAACTGTTTTTT. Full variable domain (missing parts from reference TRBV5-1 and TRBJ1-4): KAGVTQTPRYLIKTRGQQVTLSCSPISGHRSVSWYQQTPGQGLQFLFEYFSETQRNKGNFPGRFSGRQFSNSRSEMNVSTLELGDSALYLCASSLGSVTTNEKLFFGSGTQLSVL.

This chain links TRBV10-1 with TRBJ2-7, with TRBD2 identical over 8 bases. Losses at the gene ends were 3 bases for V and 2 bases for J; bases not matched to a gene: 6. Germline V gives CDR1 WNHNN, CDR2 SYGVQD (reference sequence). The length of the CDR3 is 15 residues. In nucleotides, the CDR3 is TGCGCCAGCAGTGACTCCACTAGCGGAACCTACGAGCAGTACTTC. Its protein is CASSDSTSGTYEQYF.

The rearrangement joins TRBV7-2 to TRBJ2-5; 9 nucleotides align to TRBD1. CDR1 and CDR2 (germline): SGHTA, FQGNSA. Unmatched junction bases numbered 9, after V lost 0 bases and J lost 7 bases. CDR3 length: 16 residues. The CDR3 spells CASSLAGTGSPGTQYF. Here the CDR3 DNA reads TGTGCCAGCAGCTTAGCCGGGACAGGGTCTCCCGGGACCCAGTACTTC.

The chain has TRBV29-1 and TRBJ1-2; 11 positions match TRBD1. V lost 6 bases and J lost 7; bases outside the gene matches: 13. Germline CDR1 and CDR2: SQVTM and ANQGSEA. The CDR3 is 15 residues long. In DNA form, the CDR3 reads TGCAGCGTGGACGGTAGGACAGGGGGCGCGGGTGGCTACACCTTC. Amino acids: CSVDGRTGGAGGYTF.

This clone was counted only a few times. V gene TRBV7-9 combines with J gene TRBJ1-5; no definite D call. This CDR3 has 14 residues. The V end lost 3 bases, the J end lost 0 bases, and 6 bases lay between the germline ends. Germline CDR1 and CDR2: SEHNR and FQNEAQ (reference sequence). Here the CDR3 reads CASSLEGSNQPQHF. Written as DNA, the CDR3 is TGTGCCAGCAGCTTGGAGGGTAGCAATCAGCCCCAGCATTTT.

The CDR3 is CATSRGGKETQYF. CDR3 bases: TGTGCCACCTCCCGGGGGGGGAAGGAGACCCAGTACTTC. This sequence joins TRBV10-3 and TRBJ2-5; TRBD2 matches at 8 bases. This CDR3 comprises 13 residues. The ends lost 10 bases at V and 5 bases at J; junction bases unmatched: 9. Germline loops: CDR1 ENHRY, CDR2 SYGVKD.

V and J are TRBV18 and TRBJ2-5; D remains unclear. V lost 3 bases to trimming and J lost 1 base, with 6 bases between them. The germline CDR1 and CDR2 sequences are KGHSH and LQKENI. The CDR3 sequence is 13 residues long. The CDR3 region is CASSPLRQETQYF. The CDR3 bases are TGTGCCAGCTCACCTCTTCGCCAAGAGACCCAGTACTTC.

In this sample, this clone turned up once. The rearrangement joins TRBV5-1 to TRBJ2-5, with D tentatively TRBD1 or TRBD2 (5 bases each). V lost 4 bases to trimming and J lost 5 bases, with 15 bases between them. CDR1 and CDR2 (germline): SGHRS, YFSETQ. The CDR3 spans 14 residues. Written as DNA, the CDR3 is TGCGCCAGCAGCGAGGGACCGTCGGGGGAGACCCAGTACTTC. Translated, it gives CASSEGPSGETQYF.

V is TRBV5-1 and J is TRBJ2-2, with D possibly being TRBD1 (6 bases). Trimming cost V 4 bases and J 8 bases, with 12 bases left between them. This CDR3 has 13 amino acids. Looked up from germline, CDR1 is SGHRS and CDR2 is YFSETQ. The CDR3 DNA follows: TGCGCCAGCAGCCCGGACAGTTCTGGGGAGCTGTTTTTT. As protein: CASSPDSSGELFF.

CDR3 sequence (DNA): TGTGCCAGCAGCCTTGGGTCAGGGGGCCACGAGACCCAGTACTTC. It specifies CASSLGSGGHETQYF. The chain employs TRBV7-2 and TRBJ2-5; TRBD1 aligns across 8 bases. V was pared by 5 bases and J by 5 bases, with 10 bases of the junction left unmatched. The CDR3 runs 15 residues. Germline V gene sequence: CDR1 SGHTA, CDR2 FQGNSA.

The CDR3 nucleotides are TGTGCCAGCAGGCCGGGCCTCCCGGGTGAAAAACTGTTTTTT. Translating gives CASRPGLPGEKLFF. The chain carries TRBV6-1 and TRBJ1-4; D unclear. V dropped 6 bases and J dropped 7 bases, with 15 bases sitting between them. Germline V gene sequence: CDR1 MNHNS, CDR2 SASEGT. The CDR3 has 14 amino acids.

As DNA, the CDR3 is TGTGCCAGCGGACAGGGTTACGGCTACACCTTC. Translating gives CASGQGYGYTF. This chain joins TRBV6-5 and TRBJ1-2; 8 nucleotides agree with TRBD1. Looked up from germline, CDR1 is MNHEY and CDR2 is SVGAGI. CDR3 size: 11 residues. The junction had 4 bases not matched to a gene; V was cut back by 8 bases and J by 8 bases.

CDR3 protein: CASTQQDSSTDTQYF. In nucleotides, the CDR3 is TGTGCCAGTACCCAACAGGACAGTAGCACAGATACGCAGTATTTT. The chain has TRBV19 and TRBJ2-3, with D perhaps TRBD1 (6 bases). The V and J ends lost 7 bases and 0 bases respectively, with 14 bases between them. Germline V gene data show CDR1 as LNHDA and CDR2 as SQIVND (reference sequence). The CDR3 totals 15 residues. The whole variable domain, filled in from reference TRBV19 and TRBJ2-3, reads DGGITQSPKYLFRKEGQNVTLSCEQNLNHDAMYWYRQDPGQGLRLIYYSQIVNDFQKGDIAEGYSVSREKKESFPLTVTSAQKNPTAFYLCASTQQDSSTDTQYFGPGTRLTVL.